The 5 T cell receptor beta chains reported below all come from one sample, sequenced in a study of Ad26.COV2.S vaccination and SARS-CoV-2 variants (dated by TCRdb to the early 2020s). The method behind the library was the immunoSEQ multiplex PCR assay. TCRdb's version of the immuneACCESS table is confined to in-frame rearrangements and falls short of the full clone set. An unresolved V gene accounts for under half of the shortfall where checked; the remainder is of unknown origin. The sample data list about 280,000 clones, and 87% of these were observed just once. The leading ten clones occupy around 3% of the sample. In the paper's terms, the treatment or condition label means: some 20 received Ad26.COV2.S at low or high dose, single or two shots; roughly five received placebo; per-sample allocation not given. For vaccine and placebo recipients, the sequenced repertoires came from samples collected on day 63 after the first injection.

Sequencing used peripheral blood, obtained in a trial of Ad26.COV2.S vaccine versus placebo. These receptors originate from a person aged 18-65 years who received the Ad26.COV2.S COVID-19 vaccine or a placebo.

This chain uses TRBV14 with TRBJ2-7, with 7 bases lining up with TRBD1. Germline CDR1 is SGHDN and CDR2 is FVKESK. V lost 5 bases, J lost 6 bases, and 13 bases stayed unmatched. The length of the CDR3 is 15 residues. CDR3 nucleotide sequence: TGTGCCAGCAGCTATCAGACTACAGGGGCAGTCGAGCAGTACTTC. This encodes CASSYQTTGAVEQYF. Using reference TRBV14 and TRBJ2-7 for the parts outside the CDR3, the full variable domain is EAGVTQFPSHSVIEKGQTVTLRCDPISGHDNLYWYRRVMGKEIKFLLHFVKESKQDESGMPNNRFLAERTGGTYSTLKVQPAELEDSGVYFCASSYQTTGAVEQYFGPGTRLTVT.

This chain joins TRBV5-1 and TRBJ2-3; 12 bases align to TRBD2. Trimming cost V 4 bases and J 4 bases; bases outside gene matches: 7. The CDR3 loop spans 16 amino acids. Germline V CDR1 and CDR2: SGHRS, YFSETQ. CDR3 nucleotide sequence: TGCGCCAGCAGCACTCTAGCGGGGGGGCGTGCAGATACGCAGTATTTT. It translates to CASSTLAGGRADTQYF.

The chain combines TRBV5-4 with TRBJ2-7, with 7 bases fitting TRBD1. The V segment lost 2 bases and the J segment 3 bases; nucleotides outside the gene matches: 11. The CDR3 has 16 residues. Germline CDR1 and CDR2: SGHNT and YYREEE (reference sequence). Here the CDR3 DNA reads TGTGCCAGCAGCTTCGGAGCAGGGGGATCTGGCTACGAGCAGTACTTC. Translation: CASSFGAGGSGYEQYF.

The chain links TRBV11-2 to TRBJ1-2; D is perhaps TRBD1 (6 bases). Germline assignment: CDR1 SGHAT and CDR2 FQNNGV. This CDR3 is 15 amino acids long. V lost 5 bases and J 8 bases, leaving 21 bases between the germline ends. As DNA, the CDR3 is TGTGCCAGCAGCGGCGGACAGACACCCCATCAGGGCTACACCTTC. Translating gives CASSGGQTPHQGYTF.

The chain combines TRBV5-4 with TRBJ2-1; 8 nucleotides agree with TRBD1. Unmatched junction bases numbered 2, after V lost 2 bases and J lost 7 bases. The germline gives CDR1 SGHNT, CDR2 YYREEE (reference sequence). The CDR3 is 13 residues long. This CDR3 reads CASSFRGRNEQFF. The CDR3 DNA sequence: TGTGCCAGCAGCTTCAGGGGGCGGAATGAGCAGTTCTTC.